Listed here are 21 T cell receptor beta chains from one sample, sequenced in a study of OX40 agonist ivuxolimab in advanced cancers. Only in-frame clones appear in the TCRdb table, and some are missing; sequencing was by immunoSEQ multiplex PCR. The sample has fewer than 70,000 clones; under 95% are singletons. The sequenced sample was CD4+ or CD8+ T cells sorted from blood, obtained in a trial of the OX40 agonist ivuxolimab. Receptors were obtained from an adult with an advanced solid tumor such as melanoma, head and neck, liver or kidney cancer.

CDR3: CASSPAGQEKNTEAFF. The CDR3 bases are TGCGCCAGCAGCCCGGCAGGACAGGAGAAGAACACTGAAGCTTTCTTT. The V and J genes are TRBV5-1 and TRBJ1-1; 7 nucleotides match TRBD1. Per the germline V gene, CDR1 is SGHRS and CDR2 is YFSETQ. V trimming: 4 bases; J trimming: 1 base; junction bases outside the gene matches: 10. The CDR3 is made up of 16 amino acids. Full variable domain (rest looked up from reference TRBV5-1 and TRBJ1-1): KAGVTQTPRYLIKTRGQQVTLSCSPISGHRSVSWYQQTPGQGLQFLFEYFSETQRNKGNFPGRFSGRQFSNSRSEMNVSTLELGDSALYLCASSPAGQEKNTEAFFGQGTRLTVV.

The chain recombines TRBV7-6 with TRBJ2-7, with D possibly TRBD1 on 5 matching bases. Trimming removed 1 base at V and 2 bases at J, with 9 bases between. The CDR3 spans 14 residues. CDR1 and CDR2 (germline): SGHVS, FNYEAQ. The DNA of the CDR3 is TGTGCCAGCAGCTTAGTGGACACCGCCTACGAGCAGTACTTC. Translation: CASSLVDTAYEQYF.

The J gene is TRBJ2-7, the V gene TRBV28; 10 bases are a match to TRBD2. The CDR3 is made up of 16 amino acids. Looked up from germline, CDR1 is MDHEN and CDR2 is SYDVKM. Trimming cost V 7 bases and J 4 bases; bases outside gene matches: 13. CDR3 amino acids: CASKRGGAAGVYEQYF. In DNA form, the CDR3 reads TGTGCCAGCAAGCGGGGGGGAGCAGCGGGAGTTTACGAGCAGTACTTC.

The rearrangement joins TRBV2 to TRBJ1-5; D unresolved. The V and J ends lost 6 bases and 2 bases respectively, with 8 bases between them. Germline V lookup: CDR1 SNHLY, CDR2 FYNNEI. The CDR3 is 13 amino acids. CDR3 region: CASRVLGNQPQHF. The DNA for the CDR3 is TGTGCCAGCAGGGTATTAGGCAATCAGCCCCAGCATTTT.

V usage is TRBV5-4 and J usage is TRBJ2-2; 10 nucleotides match TRBD2. The CDR3 has 15 amino acids. Germline values: CDR1 SGHNT, CDR2 YYREEE (reference sequence). J was trimmed by 3 bases and V by 4 bases; bases with no gene match: 3. CDR3 nucleotide sequence: TGTGCCAGCAGCCCCGGGACTAGCGACACCGGGGAGCTGTTTTTT. Its protein is CASSPGTSDTGELFF.

This rearrangement joins TRBV7-2 to TRBJ2-7; 10 bases line up with TRBD1. CDR1 and CDR2 from the germline V gene are SGHTA and FQGNSA. The length of the CDR3 is 15 residues. V shed 4 bases and J 5 bases; nucleotides not matched to a gene: 8. CDR3 DNA: TGTGCCAGCAGCTACCGGGACAGGGGAGTCAACGAGCAGTACTTC. Its protein product is CASSYRDRGVNEQYF.

This clone was seen just once. The chain recombines TRBV10-3 with TRBJ2-5; 8 bases are shared with TRBD2. V dropped 6 bases and J dropped 1; count of bases not matched to a gene: 4. Germline CDR1 is ENHRY and CDR2 is SYGVKD. This CDR3 has 14 amino acids. CDR3 bases: TGTGCCATCAGGGTAGCGGGACCCCAAGAGACCCAGTACTTC. It encodes CAIRVAGPQETQYF.

The chain uses TRBV6-6 and TRBJ2-7, with 9 bases that match TRBD2. The germline V gene has CDR1 MNHNY and CDR2 SVGAGI (reference sequence). V trimming: 7 bases; J trimming: 3 bases; junction bases outside the gene matches: 7. The CDR3 runs 14 residues. The CDR3 loop is CASTNSGRGYEQYF. The CDR3 DNA follows: TGTGCCAGCACCAATAGCGGGAGAGGCTACGAGCAGTACTTC.

This chain uses TRBV4-3 with TRBJ2-3; D possibly corresponds to TRBD2 (5 bases). Germline CDR1 reads LGHNA; CDR2 reads YSLEER. CDR3 length: 13 amino acids. V lost 1 base to trimming and J lost 7 bases, with 9 bases between them. The CDR3 sequence: CASSQVLAHTQYF. CDR3 nucleotides: TGCGCCAGCAGCCAAGTTCTAGCACATACGCAGTATTTT.

The chain combines TRBV28 with TRBJ2-3; the D call may be TRBD1 or TRBD2 (5 bases each). CDR3 length equals 14 residues. Germline assignment: CDR1 MDHEN and CDR2 SYDVKM. V was trimmed by 2 bases and J by 2 bases, leaving 8 bases between them. CDR3 DNA: TGTGCCAGCAGTTTAGGGACCTACACAGATACGCAGTATTTT. Translation gives CASSLGTYTDTQYF.

The V gene is TRBV18, the J gene TRBJ1-5; TRBD1 matches 7 bases. The ends lost 0 bases at V and 2 bases at J; junction bases unmatched: 1. Germline values: CDR1 KGHSH, CDR2 LQKENI. The CDR3 covers 15 residues. CDR3 sequence (DNA): TGTGCCAGCTCACCACCAGGGACAGGCAATCAGCCCCAGCATTTT. It encodes CASSPPGTGNQPQHF.

The V call is TRBV19, the J call TRBJ2-1, with D possibly being TRBD1 or TRBD2 (6 bases each). Trimming pared 8 bases from V and 10 bases from J, leaving 12 bases between. The length of the CDR3 is 11 residues. Per germline, CDR1 LNHDA and CDR2 SQIVND (reference sequence). CDR3 DNA: TGTGCCAGTGAGGGGGGCTGGGAGCAGTTCTTC. It yields the protein CASEGGWEQFF.

The chain links TRBV6-5 to TRBJ2-4; tentatively, D is TRBD2 (5 bases). Germline V gene lookup returns CDR1 MNHEY and CDR2 SVGAGI. Trimming pared 4 bases from V and 5 bases from J, leaving 12 bases between. The CDR3 contains 14 residues. For the CDR3, the DNA is TGTGCCAGCAGTTCGCGGTTCGGGGAAAACATTCAGTACTTC. The encoded protein is CASSSRFGENIQYF.

The chain links TRBV6-6 to TRBJ1-1, with 7 bases matching TRBD1. V shed 2 bases, J shed 5 bases, and the junction held 5 bases outside the gene matches. The CDR3 extends over 14 amino acids. From germline, CDR1 is MNHNY and CDR2 SVGAGI (reference sequence). The CDR3 sequence is CASSYPAGGTEAFF. For the CDR3, the DNA is TGTGCCAGCAGTTACCCCGCAGGGGGAACTGAAGCTTTCTTT.

The chain couples TRBV2 to TRBJ1-2; 9 bases map to TRBD1. Germline trimming cut 0 bases from V and 4 bases from J; bases unmatched to any gene: 3. The CDR3 is 15 amino acids. Germline CDR1 SNHLY, CDR2 FYNNEI. CDR3 region: CASSEADRGIYGYTF. For the CDR3, the DNA is TGTGCCAGCAGTGAAGCGGACAGGGGTATCTATGGCTACACCTTC.

The chain couples TRBV6-1 to TRBJ2-7; D is perhaps TRBD1 (6 bases). The germline V gene encodes CDR1 MNHNS and CDR2 SASEGT. CDR3 length equals 15 residues. V lost 8 bases, J lost 1 base, and 18 bases lay in between. This chain's CDR3 is CASGARAGVSYEQYF. DNA for the CDR3: TGTGCCAGCGGTGCAAGGGCAGGGGTTTCCTACGAGCAGTACTTC.

CDR3 in amino acids: CASSSRTGTYEQYF. CDR3 nucleotides: TGTGCCAGCAGCTCCAGGACTGGTACCTACGAGCAGTACTTC. The V gene is TRBV21-1, the J gene TRBJ2-7; TRBD2 was called by the table and not checked on the DNA. TRBV21-1 is a known pseudogene. The CDR3 runs 14 residues.

This chain joins TRBV7-2 and TRBJ2-6; D is uncertain. V was cut by 2 bases and J by 4 bases, with 12 bases left in between. The CDR3 sequence is 16 residues long. The germline gives CDR1 SGHTA, CDR2 FQGNSA. The CDR3 DNA follows: TGTGCCAGCAGCTTACGAGTGGGAACGGGGGCCAACGTCCTGACTTTC. Residues: CASSLRVGTGANVLTF.

This chain uses TRBV21-1 with TRBJ1-1; TRBD1, the D gene given by the table, was not confirmed from the DNA. TRBV21-1 is reported as a pseudogene. The CDR3 contains 17 residues. CDR3 residues: CASSKDRRDTMNTEAFF. The CDR3 DNA follows: TGTGCCAGCAGCAAGGACCGCCGGGACACCATGAACACTGAAGCTTTCTTT.

The J gene is TRBJ2-3, the V gene TRBV7-2; 7 bases are shared with TRBD2. With 1 base clipped from V and 4 bases from J, the junction kept 2 bases outside the gene matches. CDR1 SGHTA and CDR2 FQGNSA come from the germline V gene. The CDR3 sequence is 14 residues long. CDR3 nucleotides: TGTGCCAGCAGCTTAGGCGGGAGCTCAGATACGCAGTATTTT. Translation gives CASSLGGSSDTQYF.

The chain couples TRBV6-6 to TRBJ1-1; the D is unclear. The CDR3 has 11 residues. V lost 5 bases, J lost 9 bases, and 10 bases lay in between. Germline V gene sequence: CDR1 MNHNY, CDR2 SVGAGI (reference sequence). CDR3 nucleotide sequence: TGTGCCAGCAGTACCGACGCCAAAGCTTTCTTT. Amino acid sequence: CASSTDAKAFF.